This T cell receptor (beta chain) stems from a study of T cell responses to AZD1222 COVID-19 vaccine. This CDR3 has 13 residues. Losses at the gene ends were 5 bases for V and 4 bases for J; bases not matched to a gene: 4. The germline V gene has CDR1 SEHNR and CDR2 FQNEAQ (reference sequence). Sequencing used immunoSEQ multiplex PCR; TCRdb keeps in-frame clones, though not all of them. Of roughly 130,000 clones listed, roughly nine tenths are singletons. Broader study findings: The sample set comprised mostly white British donors with more females, and clonal diversity was possibly underestimated. Without day 14 samples, only post-peak T cell repertoires were studied. Vaccine-associated CD4 TCRs ranged over spike, dominating at 160-218 and 743-854.

Notes on this clone: Its specificity is not known.

The sample here was peripheral blood, taken 28 days after the second AZD1222 dose. The receptor was isolated from an adult who received the AZD1222 COVID-19 vaccine. This chain uses TRBV7-9 with TRBJ1-1; 7 bases agree with TRBD1. The DNA of the CDR3 is TGTGCCAGCAGCCCCCGGGACAGCACTGAAGCTTTCTTT. It translates to CASSPRDSTEAFF.